The subject of this entry is one T cell receptor (beta chain). Each hyperthyroidism patient was newly diagnosed, with under 2 months' duration, and aged 18 to 65. This entry is derived from a study of Graves' ophthalmopathy and Graves' hyperthyroidism. RNA transcripts served as template for amplifying TCR beta CDR3 sequences. HTBI primers served in a first-round RT-PCR, which a second-round multiplex PCR followed. One entry per CDR3 protein, called by TCRdb with MiXCR from the multiplex PCR reads. Counted here are roughly 610,000 distinct CDR3 sequences, 20% to 25% occurring once; the ten biggest clones make up roughly 6.9%. The germline CDR1 and CDR2 sequences are SEHNR and FQNEAQ (reference sequence). The CDR3 has 15 amino acids. V was trimmed by 5 bases and J by 0 bases, leaving 13 bases between them.

The specimen sequenced was peripheral blood. This sequence originates from a woman between 18 and 29 years old with stable Graves' hyperthyroidism. Some clones in this sample may be carry-over from other donors' samples. The chain carries TRBV7-9 and TRBJ2-5; D is undetermined. In DNA, the CDR3 is TGTGCCAGCAGCCTAGTGGGTGGGGACCAAGAGACCCAGTACTTC. This encodes CASSLVGGDQETQYF.